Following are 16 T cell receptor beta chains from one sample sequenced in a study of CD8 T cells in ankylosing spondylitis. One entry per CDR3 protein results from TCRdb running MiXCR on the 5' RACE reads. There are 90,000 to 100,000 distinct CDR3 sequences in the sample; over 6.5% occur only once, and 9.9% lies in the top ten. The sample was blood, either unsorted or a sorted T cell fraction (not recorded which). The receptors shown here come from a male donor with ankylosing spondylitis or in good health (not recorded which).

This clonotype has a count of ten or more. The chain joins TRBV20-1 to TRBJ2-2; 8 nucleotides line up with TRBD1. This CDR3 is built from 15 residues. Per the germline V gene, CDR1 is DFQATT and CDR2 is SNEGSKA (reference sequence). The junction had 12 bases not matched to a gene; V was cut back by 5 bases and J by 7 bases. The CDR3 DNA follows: TGCAGTGCTCCCGCCAGGGGGCGGGTCATCGGGGAGCTGTTTTTT. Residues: CSAPARGRVIGELFF.

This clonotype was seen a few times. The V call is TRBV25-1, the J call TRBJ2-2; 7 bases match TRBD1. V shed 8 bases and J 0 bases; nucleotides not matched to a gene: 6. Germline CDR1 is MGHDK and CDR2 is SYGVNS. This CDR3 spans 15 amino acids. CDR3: CASRPGQANTGELFF. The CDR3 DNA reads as TGTGCCAGCCGGCCCGGACAGGCGAACACCGGGGAGCTGTTTTTT. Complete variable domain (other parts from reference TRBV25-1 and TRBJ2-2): EADIYQTPRYLVIGTGKKITLECSQTMGHDKMYWYQQDPGMELHLIHYSYGVNSTEKGDLSSESTVSRIRTEHFPLTLESARPSHTSQYLCASRPGQANTGELFFGEGSRLTVL.

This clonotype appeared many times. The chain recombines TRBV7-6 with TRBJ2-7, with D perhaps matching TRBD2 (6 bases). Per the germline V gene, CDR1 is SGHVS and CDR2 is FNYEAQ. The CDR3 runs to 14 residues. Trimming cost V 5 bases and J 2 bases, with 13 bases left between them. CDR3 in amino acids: CASSSQRVPYEQYF. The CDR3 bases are TGTGCCAGCAGCAGCCAGCGGGTACCCTACGAGCAGTACTTC.

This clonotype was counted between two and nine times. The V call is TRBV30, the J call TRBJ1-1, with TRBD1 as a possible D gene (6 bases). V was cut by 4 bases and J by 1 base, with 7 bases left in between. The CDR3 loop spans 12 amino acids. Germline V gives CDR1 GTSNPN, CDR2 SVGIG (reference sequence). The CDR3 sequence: CAWNRENTEAFF. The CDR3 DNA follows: TGTGCCTGGAACAGGGAGAACACTGAAGCTTTCTTT. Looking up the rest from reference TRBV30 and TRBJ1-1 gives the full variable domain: SQTIHQWPATLVQPVGSPLSLECTVEGTSNPNLYWYRQAAGRGLQLLFYSVGIGQISSEVPQNLSASRPQDRQFILSSKKLLLSDSGFYLCAWNRENTEAFFGQGTRLTVV.

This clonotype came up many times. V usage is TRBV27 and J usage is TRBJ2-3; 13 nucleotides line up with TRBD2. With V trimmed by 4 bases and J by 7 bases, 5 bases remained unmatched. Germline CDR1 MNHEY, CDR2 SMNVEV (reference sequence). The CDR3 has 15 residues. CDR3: CASSWPGLAGHTQYF. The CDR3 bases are TGTGCCAGCAGTTGGCCGGGACTAGCGGGGCATACGCAGTATTTT.

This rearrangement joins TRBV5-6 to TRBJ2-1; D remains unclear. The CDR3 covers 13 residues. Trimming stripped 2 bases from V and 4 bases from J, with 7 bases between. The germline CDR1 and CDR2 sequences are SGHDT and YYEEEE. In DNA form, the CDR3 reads TGTGCCAGCAGCTTTATGACGTACAATGAGCAGTTCTTC. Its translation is CASSFMTYNEQFF.

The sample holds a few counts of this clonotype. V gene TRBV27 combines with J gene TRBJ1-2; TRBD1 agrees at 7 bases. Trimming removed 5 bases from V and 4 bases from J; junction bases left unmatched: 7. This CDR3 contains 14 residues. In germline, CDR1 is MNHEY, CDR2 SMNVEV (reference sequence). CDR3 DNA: TGTGCCAGCAGTCCCGGACAGGCCGTCTATGGCTACACCTTC. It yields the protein CASSPGQAVYGYTF.

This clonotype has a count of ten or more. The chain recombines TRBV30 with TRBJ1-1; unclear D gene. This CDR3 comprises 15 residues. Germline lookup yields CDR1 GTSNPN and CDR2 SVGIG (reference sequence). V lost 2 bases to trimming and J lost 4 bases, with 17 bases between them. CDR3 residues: CAWSLKYGRSTEAFF. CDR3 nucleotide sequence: TGTGCCTGGAGTTTGAAGTACGGGAGGAGCACTGAAGCTTTCTTT.

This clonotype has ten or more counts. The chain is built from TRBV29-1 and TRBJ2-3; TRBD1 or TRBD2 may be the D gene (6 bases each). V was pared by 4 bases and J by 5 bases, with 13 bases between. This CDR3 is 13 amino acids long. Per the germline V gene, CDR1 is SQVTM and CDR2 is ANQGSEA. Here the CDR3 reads CSVVTGGGDTQYF. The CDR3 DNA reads TGCAGCGTTGTGACCGGGGGCGGAGATACGCAGTATTTT.

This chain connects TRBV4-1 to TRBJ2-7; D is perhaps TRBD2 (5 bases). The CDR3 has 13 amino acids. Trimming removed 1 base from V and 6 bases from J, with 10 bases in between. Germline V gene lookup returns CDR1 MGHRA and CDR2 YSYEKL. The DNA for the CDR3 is TGCGCCAGCAGCCAAGTAAGGGAGACCGAGCAGTACTTC. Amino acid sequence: CASSQVRETEQYF.

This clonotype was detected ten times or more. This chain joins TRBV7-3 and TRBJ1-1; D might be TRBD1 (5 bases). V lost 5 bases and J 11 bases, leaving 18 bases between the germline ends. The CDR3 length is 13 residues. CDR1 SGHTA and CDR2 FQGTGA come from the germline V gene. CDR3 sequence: CASSPARTKAAFF. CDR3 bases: TGTGCCAGCAGCCCAGCAAGGACAAAGGCTGCTTTCTTT. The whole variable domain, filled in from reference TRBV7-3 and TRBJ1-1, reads GAGVSQTPSNKVTEKGKYVELRCDPISGHTALYWYRQSLGQGPEFLIYFQGTGAADDSGLPNDRFFAVRPEGSVSTLKIQRTERGDSAVYLCASSPARTKAAFFGQGTRLTVV.

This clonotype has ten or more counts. In DNA, the CDR3 is TGTGCCAGCGGCGGGAGCAGGAACACCGGGGAGCTGTTTTTT. Translated: CASGGSRNTGELFF. This sequence joins TRBV6-1 and TRBJ2-2, with TRBD2 identical over 7 bases. The CDR3 is made up of 14 amino acids. Per germline, CDR1 MNHNS and CDR2 SASEGT. Unmatched junction bases numbered 4, after V lost 8 bases and J lost 1 base.

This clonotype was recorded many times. The CDR3 here is CASSYQGDTQYF. The CDR3 DNA follows: TGTGCCAGCAGTTATCAGGGGGATACGCAGTATTTT. This chain uses TRBV27 with TRBJ2-3, with D perhaps matching TRBD1 (6 bases). The V and J ends lost 4 bases and 6 bases respectively, with 8 bases between them. Looked up from germline, CDR1 is MNHEY and CDR2 is SMNVEV (reference sequence). This CDR3 comprises 12 residues.

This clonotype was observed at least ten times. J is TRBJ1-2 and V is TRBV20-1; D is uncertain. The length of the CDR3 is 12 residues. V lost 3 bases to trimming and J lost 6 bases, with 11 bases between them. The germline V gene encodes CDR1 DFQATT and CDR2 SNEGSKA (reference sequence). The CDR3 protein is CSASRRLDGYTF. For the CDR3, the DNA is TGCAGTGCTAGTCGCCGGTTGGATGGCTACACCTTC.

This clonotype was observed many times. DNA of the CDR3: TGTGCCAGCTCACAGGGGGTACATCAGCCCCAGCATTTT. This gives the protein CASSQGVHQPQHF. The chain joins TRBV18 to TRBJ1-5; D perhaps matches TRBD1 (6 bases). Germline V gene data show CDR1 as KGHSH and CDR2 as LQKENI. The CDR3 has 13 residues. Trimming left V 4 bases short and J 5 bases short, with 9 bases between.

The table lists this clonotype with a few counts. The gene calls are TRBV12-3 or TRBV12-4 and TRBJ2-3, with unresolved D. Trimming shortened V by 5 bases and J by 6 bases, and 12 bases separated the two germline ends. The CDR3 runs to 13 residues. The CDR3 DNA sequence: TGTGCCAGCAGTGTCGGCTACCTCGATACGCAGTATTTT. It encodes CASSVGYLDTQYF.